Presented here are 14 T cell receptor beta chains from one specimen sequenced in a study of T cells after yellow fever vaccination. TCRdb reprocessed the 5' RACE reads via MiXCR and lists one record per CDR3 protein. This table holds a few hundred thousand distinct CDR3 sequences, about 3.9% found once. The sequencing used PBMCs, collected 15 days after the yellow fever booster vaccination. These receptors originate from a man younger than 35 who received the YFV17D yellow fever vaccine.

This clonotype came up many times. The chain carries TRBV2 and TRBJ2-5; D may correspond to TRBD1 or TRBD2 (5 bases each). V was shortened by 8 bases and J by 4 bases, with 14 bases between the two germline ends. The CDR3 runs to 13 residues. CDR1 SNHLY and CDR2 FYNNEI come from the germline V gene. CDR3 DNA sequence: TGTGCCAGCGGGACGGGGAGAGTAGAGACCCAGTACTTC. Protein product: CASGTGRVETQYF.

This clonotype was seen ten or more times. The chain couples TRBV5-1 to TRBJ2-5; D is possibly TRBD1 (6 bases). The CDR3 sequence is 13 residues long. The germline gives CDR1 SGHRS, CDR2 YFSETQ. V lost 4 bases to trimming and J lost 4 bases, with 11 bases between them. Here the CDR3 reads CASSQGTLETQYF. In DNA form, the CDR3 reads TGCGCCAGCAGCCAGGGGACATTAGAGACCCAGTACTTC.

This clonotype has a count of ten or more. The chain couples TRBV5-1 to TRBJ2-2, with 7 nucleotides matching TRBD1. Losses at the gene ends were 2 bases for V and 0 bases for J; bases not matched to a gene: 1. The V gene's germline CDR1 is SGHRS and CDR2 YFSETQ. This CDR3 is built from 15 residues. CDR3 sequence (DNA): TGCGCCAGCAGCTTCGGGACAGCGAACACCGGGGAGCTGTTTTTT. This codes for CASSFGTANTGELFF.

This clonotype was counted ten times or more. The chain couples TRBV20-1 to TRBJ1-6, with TRBD1 matching over 8 bases. The CDR3 loop spans 15 amino acids. V was pared by 0 bases and J by 7 bases, with 5 bases of the junction left unmatched. Germline assignment: CDR1 DFQATT and CDR2 SNEGSKA (reference sequence). CDR3 DNA sequence: TGCAGTGCTAGAGATCAAAGGACAGGGAATTCACCCCTCCACTTT. It translates to CSARDQRTGNSPLHF.

This clonotype was recorded at least ten times. V gene TRBV5-1 combines with J gene TRBJ1-1; perhaps TRBD1 as D (5 bases). Trimming removed 3 bases at V and 1 base at J, with 7 bases between. The CDR3 runs to 13 residues. Germline CDR1 reads SGHRS; CDR2 reads YFSETQ. Here the CDR3 reads CASSWDGNTEAFF. CDR3 sequence (DNA): TGCGCCAGCAGCTGGGACGGGAACACTGAAGCTTTCTTT.

This clonotype was seen repeatedly, ten times or more. The chain joins TRBV5-6 to TRBJ1-5; TRBD1 is a possible D gene (5 bases). Germline V gene lookup returns CDR1 SGHDT and CDR2 YYEEEE. V lost 4 bases, J lost 5 bases, and 10 bases lay in between. The CDR3 loop spans 13 amino acids. This chain's CDR3 is CASSPRGDQPQHF. In nucleotides, the CDR3 is TGTGCCAGCAGCCCCCGGGGGGATCAGCCCCAGCATTTT.

Many counts were recorded for this clonotype. CDR3 bases: TGCGCCAGCAGCTCCCGGACCCCGGCGGAGACCCAGTACTTC. Amino acid sequence: CASSSRTPAETQYF. The V call is TRBV5-1, the J call TRBJ2-5; D unclear. CDR1 and CDR2 from the germline V gene are SGHRS and YFSETQ. V lost 3 bases, J lost 5 bases, and 14 bases lay in between. The CDR3 sequence is 14 residues long.

This clonotype has at least ten counts. V is TRBV7-9 and J is TRBJ2-7; D is ambiguous. The CDR3 runs 12 residues. In germline, CDR1 is SEHNR, CDR2 FQNEAQ (reference sequence). The germline V and J ends were trimmed by 1 base and 5 bases, with 6 bases remaining between them. For the CDR3, the DNA is TGTGCCAGCAGCTTAGGGTGGGACGAGCAGTACTTC. Encoded protein: CASSLGWDEQYF. Full variable domain (rest looked up from reference TRBV7-9 and TRBJ2-7): DTGVSQNPRHKITKRGQNVTFRCDPISEHNRLYWYRQTLGQGPEFLTYFQNEAQLEKSRLLSDRFSAERPKGSFSTLEIQRTEQGDSAMYLCASSLGWDEQYFGPGTRLTVT.

This clonotype was recorded at least ten times. The gene calls are TRBV12-3 or TRBV12-4 and TRBJ2-2, with D perhaps TRBD1 or TRBD2 (5 bases each). V was cut by 7 bases and J by 4 bases, with 13 bases left in between. The CDR3 consists of 14 residues. The CDR3 is CASNKGTPTGELFF. CDR3 coding DNA: TGTGCCAGCAATAAAGGGACCCCCACCGGGGAGCTGTTTTTT.

This clonotype was seen at least ten times. The V call is TRBV7-9, the J call TRBJ2-1; D may be TRBD1 or TRBD2 (6 bases each). Between the trimmed V and J ends, which lost 8 bases and 2 bases, there was a span of 10 bases. CDR3 length equals 13 residues. Germline CDR1 is SEHNR and CDR2 is FQNEAQ (reference sequence). DNA of the CDR3: TGTGCCAGCGGGGGGCTTACCTACAATGAGCAGTTCTTC. This encodes CASGGLTYNEQFF.

In this sample, this clonotype turned up many times. The CDR3 region has the DNA TGTGCCAGCAGTTACTCGTGGGGGGAGCGTGTGCTTGTAAAGACCCAGTACTTC. It yields the protein CASSYSWGERVLVKTQYF. V gene TRBV6-5 combines with J gene TRBJ2-5; TRBD2 is a possible D gene (6 bases). The V gene lost 0 bases and the J gene lost 6 bases, with 23 bases spanning the gap. The CDR3 runs to 18 residues. Germline lookup yields CDR1 MNHEY and CDR2 SVGAGI.

The table lists this clonotype with many counts. The rearrangement links TRBV5-1 to TRBJ2-7; a weak D match, TRBD1 (6 bases). Germline V lookup: CDR1 SGHRS, CDR2 YFSETQ. The ends were cut back, 4 bases at V and 6 bases at J, with 14 bases in the middle. The CDR3 length is 13 residues. The CDR3 spells CASSPGQRREQYV. DNA for the CDR3: TGCGCCAGCAGCCCCGGACAGAGGCGCGAGCAGTACGTC.

This clonotype appeared many times. The chain carries TRBV7-2 and TRBJ2-5; D ambiguous. V was trimmed by 3 bases and J by 3 bases, leaving 11 bases between them. The CDR3 consists of 14 residues. Germline CDR1 and CDR2: SGHTA and FQGNSA. CDR3 sequence: CASSFQESEETQYF. As DNA, the CDR3 is TGTGCCAGCAGCTTTCAGGAGTCCGAAGAGACCCAGTACTTC.

This clonotype was seen ten or more times. V is TRBV5-1 and J is TRBJ1-2, with D tentatively TRBD1 (5 bases). Germline CDR1 reads SGHRS; CDR2 reads YFSETQ. Deletions cut 2 bases from V and 8 bases from J, with 10 bases between. CDR3 length: 12 amino acids. The CDR3 coding sequence is TGCGCCAGCAGCTTCAGGGACTGGGGCTACACCTTC. Its translation: CASSFRDWGYTF.